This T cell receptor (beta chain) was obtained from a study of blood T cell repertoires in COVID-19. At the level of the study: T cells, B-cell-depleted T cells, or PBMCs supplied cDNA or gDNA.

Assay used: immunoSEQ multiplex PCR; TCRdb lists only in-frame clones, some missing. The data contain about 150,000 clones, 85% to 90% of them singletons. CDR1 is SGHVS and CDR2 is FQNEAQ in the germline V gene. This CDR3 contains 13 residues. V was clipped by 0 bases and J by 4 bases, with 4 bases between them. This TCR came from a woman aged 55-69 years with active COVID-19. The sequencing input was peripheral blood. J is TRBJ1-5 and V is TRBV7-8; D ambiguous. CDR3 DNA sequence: TGTGCCAGCAGCTTAGCCTTGAATCAGCCCCAGCATTTT. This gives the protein CASSLALNQPQHF.